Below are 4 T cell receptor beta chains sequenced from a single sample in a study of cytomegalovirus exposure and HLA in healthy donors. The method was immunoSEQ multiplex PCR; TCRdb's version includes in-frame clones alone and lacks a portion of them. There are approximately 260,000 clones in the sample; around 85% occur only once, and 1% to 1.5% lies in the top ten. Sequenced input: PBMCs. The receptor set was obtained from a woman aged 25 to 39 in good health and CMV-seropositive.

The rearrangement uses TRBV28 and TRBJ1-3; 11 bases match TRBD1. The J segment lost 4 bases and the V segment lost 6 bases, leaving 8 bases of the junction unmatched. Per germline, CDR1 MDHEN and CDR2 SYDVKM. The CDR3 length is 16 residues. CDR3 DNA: TGTGCCAGCAGCCGGACAGGGGGCGTCAGCGGAAACACCATATATTTT. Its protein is CASSRTGGVSGNTIYF. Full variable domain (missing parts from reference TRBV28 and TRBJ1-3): DVKVTQSSRYLVKRTGEKVFLECVQDMDHENMFWYRQDPGLGLRLIYFSYDVKMKEKGDIPEGYSVSREKKERFSLILESASTNQTSMYLCASSRTGGVSGNTIYFGEGSWLTVV.

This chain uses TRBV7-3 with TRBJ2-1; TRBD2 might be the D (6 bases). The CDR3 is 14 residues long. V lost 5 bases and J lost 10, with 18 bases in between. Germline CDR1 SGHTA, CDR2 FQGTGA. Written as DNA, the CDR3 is TGTGCCAGCAGCCGGATGGACTACAACCGGGAGCAGTTCTTC. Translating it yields CASSRMDYNREQFF.

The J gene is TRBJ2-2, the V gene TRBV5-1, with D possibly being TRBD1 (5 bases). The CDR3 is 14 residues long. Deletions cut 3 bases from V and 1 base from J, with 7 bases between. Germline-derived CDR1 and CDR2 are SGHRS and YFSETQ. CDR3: CASSSTGNTGELFF. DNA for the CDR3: TGCGCCAGCAGCTCTACAGGGAACACCGGGGAGCTGTTTTTT.

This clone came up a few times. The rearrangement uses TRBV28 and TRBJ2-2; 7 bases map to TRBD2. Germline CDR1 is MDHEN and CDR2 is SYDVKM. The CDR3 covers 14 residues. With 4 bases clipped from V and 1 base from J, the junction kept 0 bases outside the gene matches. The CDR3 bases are TGTGCCAGCAGTTCTAGCGGGAACACCGGGGAGCTGTTTTTT. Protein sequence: CASSSSGNTGELFF.